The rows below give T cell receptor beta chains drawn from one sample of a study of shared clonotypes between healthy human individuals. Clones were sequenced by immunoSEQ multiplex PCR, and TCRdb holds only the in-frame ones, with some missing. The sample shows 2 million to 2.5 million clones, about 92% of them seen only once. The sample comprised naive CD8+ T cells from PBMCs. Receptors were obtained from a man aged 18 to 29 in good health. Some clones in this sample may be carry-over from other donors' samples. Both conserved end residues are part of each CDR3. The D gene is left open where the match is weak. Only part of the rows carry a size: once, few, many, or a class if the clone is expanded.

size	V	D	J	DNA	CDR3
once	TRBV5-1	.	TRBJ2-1	TGCGCCAGCAGCTTCGACTATATCGATGAGCAGTTCTTC	CASSFDYIDEQFF
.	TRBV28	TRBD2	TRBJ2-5	TGTGCCAGCAGCCTTGGGACTAGCGGGCGTCAAGAGACCCAGTACTTC	CASSLGTSGRQETQYF
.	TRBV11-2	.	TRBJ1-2	TGTGCCAGCAGCTTAGGTGTCTATGGCTACACCTTC	CASSLGVYGYTF
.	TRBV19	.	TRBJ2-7	TGTGCCAGTAGTTCAAGACAGGTCCCCTACGAGCAGTACTTC	CASSSRQVPYEQYF
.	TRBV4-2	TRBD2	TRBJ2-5	TGTGCCAGCAGCCCCCGCGATTTGGGTATAGGGCGGACTAGCGGGAGGGGTGGAGAGACCCAGTACTTC	CASSPRDLGIGRTSGRGGETQYF
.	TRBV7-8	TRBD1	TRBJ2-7	TGTGCCAGCAAAGAAGGGACAGGGGGGGAGCACGAGCAGTACTTC	CASKEGTGGEHEQYF
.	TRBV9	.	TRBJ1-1	TGTGCCAGCAGCGATAACGCCGGGACCCTAGGGACTGAAGCTTTCTTT	CASSDNAGTLGTEAFF
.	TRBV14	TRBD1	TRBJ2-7	TGTGCCAGCAGCCAACGACAGGGGCGGACCTCCTACGAGCAGTACTTC	CASSQRQGRTSYEQYF
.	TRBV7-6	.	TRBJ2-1	TGTGCCAGCAGCGTCGGGATTCCCCTAACCCCCTACAATGAGCAGTTCTTC	CASSVGIPLTPYNEQFF
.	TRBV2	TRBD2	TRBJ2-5	TGTGCCAGCAACTCCAAGGCTAGCGGGAGGGTAAGAGAGACCCAGTACTTC	CASNSKASGRVRETQYF
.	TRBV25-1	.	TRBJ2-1	TGTGCCAGCAGTGAATGGGGGGTGGGAGGAGAAAATGAGCAGTTCTTC	CASSEWGVGGENEQFF
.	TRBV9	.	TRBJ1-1	TGTGCCAGTAACGCAGGGGTAGGGGACACTGAAGCTTTCTTT	CASNAGVGDTEAFF
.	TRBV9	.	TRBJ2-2	TGTGCCAGCACCCCGGGAAACTTCAGGGGGGAGCTGTTTTTT	CASTPGNFRGELFF
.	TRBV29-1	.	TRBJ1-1	TGCAGCGTTGAATCACCGGGAATGAACACTGAAGCTTTCTTT	CSVESPGMNTEAFF
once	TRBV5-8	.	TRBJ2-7	TGTGCCAGCAGCTTGGCCACGTACGAGCAGTACTTC	CASSLATYEQYF
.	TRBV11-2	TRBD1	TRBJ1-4	TGTGCCAGCAGCCGTACCGGGACAGGAAGGGAAAAACTGTTTTTT	CASSRTGTGREKLFF
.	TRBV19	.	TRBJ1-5	TGTGCCAGTAGCACCGGGACAAGGGTAAGACAGGCCCAGCATTTT	CASSTGTRVRQAQHF